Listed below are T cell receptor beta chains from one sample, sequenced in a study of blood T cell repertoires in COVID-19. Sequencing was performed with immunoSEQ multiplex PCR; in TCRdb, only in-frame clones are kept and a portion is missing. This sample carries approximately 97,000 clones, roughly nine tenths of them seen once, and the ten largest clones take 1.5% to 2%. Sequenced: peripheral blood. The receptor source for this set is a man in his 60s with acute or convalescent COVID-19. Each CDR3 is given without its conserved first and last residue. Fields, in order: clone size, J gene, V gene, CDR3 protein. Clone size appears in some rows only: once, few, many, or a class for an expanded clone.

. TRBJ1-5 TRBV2 ASSEEHDQPQH
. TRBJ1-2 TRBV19 ASRGTGSLRGYT
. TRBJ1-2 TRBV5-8 ASSSRSTGTNYGYT
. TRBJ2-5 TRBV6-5 ASSYGLAGLGETQY
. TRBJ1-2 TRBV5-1 ASSLGAGGYT
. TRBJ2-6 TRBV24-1 ATSDSRTGITGANVLT
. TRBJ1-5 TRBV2 ASTAGGDQPQH
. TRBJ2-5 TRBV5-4 ASSKNGQEETQY
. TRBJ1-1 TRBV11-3 ASSLGPQNTEAF
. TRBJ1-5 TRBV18 ASSPGTLDQPQH
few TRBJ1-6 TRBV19 ASKDGRNSYNSPLH
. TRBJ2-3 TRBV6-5 ASRRSGGLTDTQY
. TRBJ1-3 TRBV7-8 ASSHGNTIY
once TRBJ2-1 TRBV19 ASTSTSGGFYEQF
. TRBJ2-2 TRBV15 ATSRRGNTGELF
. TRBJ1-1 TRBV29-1 SVEVAMNTEAF
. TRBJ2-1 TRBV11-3 ASSLDGQGLRNEQF
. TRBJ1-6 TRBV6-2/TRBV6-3 ASSSGQGANSPLH
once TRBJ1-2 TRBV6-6 ASSPGQQPDT
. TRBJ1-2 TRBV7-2 ASSLPSDRGVYGYT
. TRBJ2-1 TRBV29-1 SVEDPTGYNEQF
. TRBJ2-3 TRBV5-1 ASSSLAGGSTDTQY
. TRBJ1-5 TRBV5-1 ASSLGTGTGWDQPQH
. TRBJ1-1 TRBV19 ASSITGVPF
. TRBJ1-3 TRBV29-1 SVSASSGNTIY
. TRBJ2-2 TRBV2 ASSRTSGLNTGELF
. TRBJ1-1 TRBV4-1 ASSHQRGGTEAF
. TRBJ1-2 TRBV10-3 AIRGGRSYGYT
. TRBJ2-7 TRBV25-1 ASREATYYEQY
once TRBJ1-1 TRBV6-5 ASRKTAENTEAF
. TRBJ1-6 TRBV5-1 ASSPSRGADNSPLH
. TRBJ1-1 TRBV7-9 ASSPRGTPNTEAF
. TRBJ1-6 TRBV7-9 ASSPQGGNSPLH
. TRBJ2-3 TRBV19 ASSITDSTDTQY
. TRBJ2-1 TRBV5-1 ASSLAERGFTYNEQF
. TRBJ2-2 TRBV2 ASSEVGGAIGELF
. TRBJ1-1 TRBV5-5 ASRFQGPEAF
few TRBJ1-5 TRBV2 ASTLFWSNQPQH
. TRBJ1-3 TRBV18 ASSPEEIRGNTIY
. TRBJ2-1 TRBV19 ASSIRGQGLNEQF
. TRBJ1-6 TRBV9 ASSVGQGGNSPLH
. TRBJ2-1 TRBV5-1 ASSSNPGQGAVGQF
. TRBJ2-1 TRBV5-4 ASSLRGAGVNEQF